The clone carrying this T cell receptor beta chain was observed a few times. Its antigen is as yet unknown. The sample belongs to a study of blood T cells in healthy people across ages. Study-wide findings and caveats: Any changes in expanded clonotypes were possibly confounded, as donor CMV status remained unknown. Reliance upon unsorted PBMCs precluded definitive naive versus antigen-experienced comparison.

The authors ran a second PCR of 7 to 11 cycles using a sample-barcoded 5' primer and a J-beta primer mix. Each cDNA molecule carried a tag from a template-switch adaptor that contained 12 random nucleotides. TCRdb reprocessed the 5' RACE reads with MiXCR, giving one entry per CDR3 protein. Here the sample spans roughly 1.5 million distinct CDR3 sequences, 42% being singletons. The source material was blood. This sequence was found in a woman aged 18-29 years in good health.

The chain's CDR3 is CASSKLAGDSETQYF. DNA of the CDR3: TGTGCCTCCTCCAAACTAGCGGGAGATTCTGAGACCCAGTACTTC. The chain couples TRBV9 to TRBJ2-5, with 11 bases lining up with TRBD2. The V and J ends lost 10 bases and 5 bases, in that order; junction bases with no gene match: 13. Germline values: CDR1 SGDLS, CDR2 YYNGEE. This CDR3 is built from 15 residues. Full variable domain (remainder filled in from reference TRBV9 and TRBJ2-5): DSGVTQTPKHLITATGQRVTLRCSPRSGDLSVYWYQQSLDQGLQFLIQYYNGEERAKGNILERFSAQQFPDLHSELNLSSLELGDSALYFCASSKLAGDSETQYFGPGTRLLVL.